Included here is one T cell receptor beta chain sequence, with context. There is no known antigen for this receptor. There are no base qualities to consult, and no much larger clone falls within one base. The library came from the immunoSEQ multiplex PCR assay. A mixture of 60 forward primers for TCR Vbeta segments and 13 reverse primers for TCR Jbeta segments was used in the multiplex PCR. The CDR3 region of rearranged TCR beta genes was amplified from genomic DNA by a multiplex PCR assay. On the Illumina HiSeq System, the amplified TCR beta libraries were sequenced as 87-base-pair reads. The published analysis was carried out like this. A later analysis tallied roughly 76 million unique TCR beta chains across the 666 repertoires, and about 10 million of those chains were shared by two or more donors. To remove PCR and sequencing errors, raw reads were error-corrected and collapsed into unique sequences using a nearest-neighbor algorithm that merged closely related sequences. CDR3 sequences were aligned to IMGT reference sequences to assign V, D and J gene segments. For a sequence to be retained, a match of at least six nucleotides to both a V gene segment and a J gene segment was required. A rearrangement was called productive if the CDR3 had no stop codons and remained in frame with V and J, and every other rearrangement was called non-productive. Following IMGT convention, CDR3 was defined as the stretch from the second conserved V-encoded cysteine to the conserved J-encoded phenylalanine. The earlier analysis of some 540 of the donors excluded any sequence lacking an unambiguous match to a single V gene segment. An earlier analysis of 450 to 650 of the donors called V segments functional above 56.7% productive rearrangements and segregating when the between-donor standard deviation exceeded 5%. To diagnose cytomegalovirus status from the catalog of TCR beta chain sequences, a statistical classification framework was built. In a later analysis, V and J genes were assigned by comparing TCR nucleotide sequences against IMGT/GENE-DB human TR gene sequences. In a later analysis, CDR3 sequences and most-parsimonious VDJ recombination scenarios were assigned using the TCRdist pipeline. A later analysis defined each TCR beta chain by its CDR3 amino acid sequence plus V-gene family, and excluded reads lacking a unique V-gene family. In a later analysis, around 650 highly shared, low-generation-probability nucleotide sequences were removed to address suspected cross-contamination and a sequencing artifact. In a later analysis, a clonal expansion index was calculated for each public chain from normalized within-repertoire ranks of inferred template counts. Generation probabilities in a later analysis came from a VDJ recombination model fitted to out-of-frame rearrangements, and those results were checked against IGoR. Hypergeometric tests were used in a later analysis to score TCR-TCR, TCR-HLA and TCR-CMV co-occurrence, with a repertoire-size bias correction applied to the TCR pairs. A later analysis estimated false discovery rates by permuting HLA or CMV assignments 20 times. In a later analysis, co-occurring TCRs were grouped using DBSCAN, with TCRdist sequence similarity added in when clustering inside HLA-allele-positive subsets. For co-occurrence clustering, repertoires with fewer than 30,000 or more than 120,000 public chains were excluded, along with five or six repertoires with anomalous nucleotide sharing. Not all clones reach the TCRdb copy of this immuneACCESS table, which keeps in-frame sequences only. Checked studies attribute under half of the gap to unresolved V genes and leave the rest unexplained. V and J calls and clone size follow that table, whereas D and trimming were derived from the DNA. This sample holds some 190,000 clones; around 75% were observed only once. The ten largest clones represent 1.6% of the sample.

The data are from a study of cytomegalovirus exposure and HLA in healthy donors (dated by TCRdb to about 2017). For the wider study: An earlier analysis of 587 of the donors reported about 260 Gb of sequence data and about 120 million unique TCR beta sequences obtained from roughly 170 million T cells. The study combined high-throughput TCR immunosequencing, statistical association of individual TCRs with disease status, and machine learning to predict cytomegalovirus infection status. A later genetic analysis took genome-wide SNP genotypes for about 60% of the roughly 670 donors and used that subset as a discovery cohort. Every discovery cohort repertoire had been produced on one sequencing platform. To study patterns of TCR occurrence, a later analysis re-analyzed previously published TCR beta repertoires from 550 to 800 donors and added high-resolution HLA genotyping. Donor age, sex, ethnicity and CMV serostatus were compiled together with the repertoire data. Among under 450 genotyped donors of the cohort, an average of approximately 240,000 unique TCR beta nucleotide sequences were sequenced per donor, roughly a sixth of them non-productive. In the later analysis, no new phenotypic data were used to find candidate immune exposures; instead, reliance was placed on TCR beta sequences and their occurrence across donors. Of the 300 to 500 genotyped donors, more than 75% were placed in the genetic ancestry cluster associated with self-reported Caucasian donors. The study aimed to test whether signatures of past pathogen exposure could be identified by cataloging public T cell receptors. Typing coverage differed by locus: A, B, C, DRB1 and DQB1 were typed in roughly 620-630 donors, DQA1 in around 500, DPA1 in 600 to 610, and DPB1 in 450 to 490. An early release that covered fewer than 800 HLA-typed donors contained approximately 300 gigabases of sequencing data and around 85 million unique TCR sequences. Besides the first cohort of some 670 subjects, a separate validation cohort made up of 120 different subjects was used. Roughly 5 DR-DQ haplotypes were handled as single units for association and clustering, since linkage in the cohort was strong. Class I and class II HLA loci were covered by the typing at four-digit resolution. The study profiled the T cell repertoires of 666 subjects by immunosequencing and related them to cytomegalovirus serostatus. An earlier analysis of about 600 of the donors used high-throughput TCR beta sequencing to judge whether each TCR beta V gene segment behaved as functional or pseudogenic. The research as a whole found: In vitro tests confirmed that a few of the cytomegalovirus-associated TCR beta chains recognize cytomegalovirus antigens. In a later analysis, the rate of TCR association differed among HLA loci, with DRB1 alleles having the most associated TCRs and HLA-C alleles having the fewest. Roughly uniform sequencing depth across donors was assumed in presence/absence analyses, although this assumption may not hold. While some public TCRs were present in many individuals, most TCR sequences turned up only very rarely across donors. Specific HLA alleles were associated with 18,000 or so TCR beta sequences at a false discovery rate of 0.05 in a later analysis. The sequencing pipeline was judged likely to have produced a cluster of highly shared sequence variants as a technical artifact. The classifier was reported to diagnose cytomegalovirus status with high specificity and sensitivity in both the original cohort and the validation cohort. In a later genetic analysis, a missense DCLRE1C variant was associated with V-gene and J-gene trimming of TCR beta chains, and the association was replicated in an independent cohort. According to a later analysis, parvovirus B19, influenza, CMV and Epstein-Barr virus appeared linked to several top co-occurrence clusters. A later genetic analysis reported fewer N-insertions in productive TCRs among donors in an Asian-associated ancestry cluster than the roughly 670-donor mean. A later analysis found that HLA-associated TCR beta chains were more clonally expanded and had lower generation probabilities than equally common non-associated chains. When HLA alleles, especially DR and DQ, strongly co-occurred, TCR associations were difficult to assign to individual alleles. In this cohort, only TCR beta chains were sequenced, and detectable features were limited by the absence of alpha or paired-chain data. A further reported finding was that TCR beta sequences accurately predicted the HLA-A and HLA-B alleles for most subjects in the first cohort. The authors suggested that the approach could potentially be extended to other disease states and immunological phenotypes. An earlier analysis of some 590 of the donors showed that most TCR beta V segments appeared in productive rearrangements either about 90% or about 30% of the time, which broadly matched IMGT annotations. Because some donors lacked HLA typing at each locus, the association tests relied only on the typed subset. Over 15 rarely observed V segments, including chromosome 9 orphons, were excluded from the earlier analysis of some 590 of the donors because counts were too low. Because the 87-base-pair reads could not distinguish some IMGT-functional V segments, including TRBV6-2 and TRBV6-3, those segments were excluded. The study listed 150 to 200 TCR beta chains as associated with cytomegalovirus. The only immune exposure information available for the cohort was CMV serostatus. Most CMV-associated TCR beta chains appeared to be HLA-restricted in a later analysis, and the HLA associations seemed to be driven largely by CMV exposure. Correlated functional status among segregating V segments might reflect linkage disequilibrium, but an unknown experimental factor could not be ruled out.

V has 2 bases trimmed and J has 4 bases trimmed; junction bases matching no gene number 1. The CDR1 and CDR2 encoded by the germline V gene are MDHEN and SYDVKM. Inclusive of the bounding cysteine and phenylalanine, the CDR3 is 15 residues long. The sequence is cut down to CDR3 DNA, 45 bases in frame from base 1. The cohort consisted of some 670 healthy bone marrow donors. All cohort members were sampled while nominally healthy, although unrecorded immune exposures were likely present. The donor was CMV seronegative and belonged to the group of more than 300 seronegative cohort members. Each donor provided a peripheral blood sample, and peripheral blood mononuclear cells were used for TCR beta sequencing. The Qiagen DNeasy Blood Extraction Kit was used to extract genomic DNA from the blood cell samples.

This receptor was identified in a woman between 50 and 59 years old in good health and CMV-seronegative. This chain is built from TRBV28 and TRBJ2-3, with 12 junctional bases fitting TRBD1. What was sequenced was PBMCs. The CDR3 region has the sequence CASSLGTGGPDTQYF. The DNA reads as follows: TGTGCCAGCAGTTTAGGGACAGGGGGCCCAGATACGCAGTATTTT.